The 31 T cell receptor beta chains reported below all come from one sample, sequenced in a study of CD8+CD57+ T cells in acquired aplastic anemia. Researchers used genomic DNA as the template to profile TCR beta VDJ and CDR3. One entry per CDR3 protein, called by TCRdb with MiXCR from the reads. The sample has some 92,000 distinct CDR3 sequences; 65% to 70% are singletons. Whoever was chosen for sequencing had shown CD8+CD57+ cell expansion by flow cytometry. What was sequenced was sorted CD4+, CD8+, or CD8+CD57+ T cells (not recorded which) from PBMCs. The receptors shown here come from a human donor with aplastic anemia.

The chain links TRBV10-1 to TRBJ1-5; D unclear. CDR3 length: 11 residues. Per the germline V gene, CDR1 is WNHNN and CDR2 is SYGVQD (reference sequence). V lost 8 bases to trimming and J lost 2 bases, with 4 bases between them. The CDR3 spells CASQCNQPQHF. The CDR3 DNA reads as TGCGCCAGCCAATGCAATCAGCCCCAGCATTTT.

This chain connects TRBV29-1 to TRBJ2-7; 9 bases fit TRBD1. V lost 6 bases to trimming and J lost 7 bases; unmatched junction nucleotides: 13. CDR1 SQVTM and CDR2 ANQGSEA come from the germline V gene. CDR3 length equals 14 residues. The CDR3 nucleotides read TGCAGCGTCGACCCGGGACAGGGCTTGAGTGAGCAGTACTTC. It is translated as CSVDPGQGLSEQYF.

This chain connects TRBV14 to TRBJ1-2; D gene ambiguous. Germline CDR1 SGHDN, CDR2 FVKESK. The V and J ends lost 1 base and 3 bases respectively, with 12 bases between them. The CDR3 loop spans 15 amino acids. Written as DNA, the CDR3 is TGTGCCAGCAGCCAAGTTAGCCCCGTCCACTATGGCTACACCTTC. Translation gives CASSQVSPVHYGYTF.

This clonotype has a single count. CDR3 amino acids: CSARNLNSGANVLTF. CDR3 DNA sequence: TGCAGTGCTAGGAATCTCAACTCTGGGGCCAACGTCCTGACTTTC. The chain employs TRBV20-1 and TRBJ2-6; D is undetermined. There are 15 residues in the CDR3. Germline loops: CDR1 DFQATT, CDR2 SNEGSKA (reference sequence). With 3 bases removed from V and 0 bases from J, the gap between germline ends came to 9 bases.

V and J are TRBV13 and TRBJ2-1; 9 bases agree with TRBD2. V trimming: 1 base; J trimming: 6 bases; junction bases outside the gene matches: 4. CDR3 length: 15 amino acids. Germline-derived CDR1 and CDR2 are PRHDT and FYEKMQ (reference sequence). The CDR3: CASSLVAGGINEQFF. In DNA, the CDR3 is TGTGCCAGCAGCTTAGTGGCGGGAGGGATCAATGAGCAGTTCTTC.

V gene TRBV20-1 combines with J gene TRBJ2-1; possibly TRBD1 for D (6 bases). The CDR3 has 13 residues. V was trimmed by 3 bases and J by 4 bases, leaving 10 bases between them. CDR1 and CDR2 (germline): DFQATT, SNEGSKA (reference sequence). The chain's CDR3 is CSARDRLYNEQFF. CDR3 nucleotide sequence: TGCAGTGCTAGGGACAGACTATACAATGAGCAGTTCTTC.

This clonotype was counted between two and nine times. The chain couples TRBV14 to TRBJ2-3; D ambiguous. The V end was cut by 5 bases, the J end by 5 bases, with 8 bases between. CDR3 size: 12 residues. Germline V gene sequence: CDR1 SGHDN, CDR2 FVKESK. The DNA of the CDR3 is TGTGCCAGCAGCTTGAGTAGAGATACGCAGTATTTT. It translates to CASSLSRDTQYF.

This clonotype has more than one count but fewer than ten. CDR3 region: CSATDTTGAFYEQYF. The CDR3 nucleotides read TGCAGTGCCACGGATACCACCGGGGCGTTCTACGAGCAGTACTTC. The chain joins TRBV20-1 to TRBJ2-7, with D possibly being TRBD1 or TRBD2 (5 bases each). This CDR3 comprises 15 residues. Looked up from germline, CDR1 is DFQATT and CDR2 is SNEGSKA (reference sequence). Trimming shortened V by 6 bases and J by 3 bases, and 21 bases separated the two germline ends.

The chain employs TRBV10-3 and TRBJ1-1; tentatively, D is TRBD1 (5 bases). The CDR3 runs to 14 residues. The V end was cut by 6 bases, the J end by 3 bases, with 14 bases between. Germline-derived CDR1 and CDR2 are ENHRY and SYGVKD. DNA for the CDR3: TGTGCCATCAGCGAACCAGGGAGGGACACTGAAGCTTTCTTT. Translated: CAISEPGRDTEAFF.

CDR3 residues: CSASGGADTQYF. CDR3 sequence (DNA): TGCAGTGCCAGCGGGGGGGCAGATACGCAGTATTTT. V and J are TRBV20-1 and TRBJ2-3; 10 positions agree with TRBD2. V was clipped by 6 bases and J by 4 bases; unmatched bases: 1. CDR1 is DFQATT, CDR2 SNEGSKA, per germline (reference sequence). This CDR3 has 12 amino acids.

Comments on this clonotype: Sequence at one end of the junction differs from germline and may be a read error. The V and J genes are TRBV10-2 and TRBJ1-1; D gene ambiguous. Germline V gene sequence: CDR1 WSHSY, CDR2 SAAADI. CDR3 size: 16 residues. CDR3 bases: TGCGCCAGCGGTGAGTCTGAAGGGTCGGCGAACACTGAAGCTTTCTTT. Its translation: CASGESEGSANTEAFF.

This clonotype was recorded many times. The chain employs TRBV19 and TRBJ2-2; D remains ambiguous. Per the germline V gene, CDR1 is LNHDA and CDR2 is SQIVND (reference sequence). V gave up 5 bases and J gave up 2 bases, with 6 bases separating them. The CDR3 loop spans 13 amino acids. This CDR3 is CASSYINTGELFF. The CDR3 DNA reads as TGTGCCAGTAGTTACATAAACACCGGGGAGCTGTTTTTT.

This chain links TRBV2 with TRBJ2-5; D gene unclear. Germline CDR1 SNHLY, CDR2 FYNNEI. The CDR3 runs to 10 residues. Trimming left V 4 bases short and J 5 bases short, with 2 bases between. The CDR3 protein is CASSVETQYF. The CDR3 DNA follows: TGTGCCAGCAGTGTTGAGACCCAGTACTTC.

The chain uses TRBV10-2 and TRBJ2-7; D call uncertain. The V and J ends lost 8 bases and 5 bases respectively, with 10 bases between them. The CDR3 length is 11 residues. Germline CDR1 reads WSHSY; CDR2 reads SAAADI. The CDR3 protein is CASGRTHEQYF. CDR3 nucleotides: TGCGCCAGCGGCAGGACCCACGAGCAGTACTTC.

The chain links TRBV7-6 to TRBJ1-5; TRBD1 might be the D (6 bases). Trimming stripped 4 bases from V and 8 bases from J, with 9 bases between. CDR1 is SGHVS, CDR2 FNYEAQ, per germline. The CDR3 covers 12 residues. The CDR3 reads CASSSRGEPQHF. The CDR3 bases are TGTGCCAGCAGCTCCAGGGGTGAGCCCCAGCATTTT. Looking up the rest from reference TRBV7-6 and TRBJ1-5 gives the full variable domain: GAGVSQSPRYKVTKRGQDVALRCDPISGHVSLYWYRQALGQGPEFLTYFNYEAQQDKSGLPNDRFSAERPEGSISTLTIQRTEQRDSAMYRCASSSRGEPQHFGDGTRLSIL.

V is TRBV24-1 and J is TRBJ2-2; maybe TRBD2 (6 bases). CDR3 size: 17 residues. Germline CDR1 and CDR2: KGHDR and SFDVKD. Trimming took 0 bases from V and 1 from J, leaving 11 bases between them. This CDR3 reads CATSDLGFGRNTGELFF. DNA for the CDR3: TGTGCCACCAGTGATTTGGGGTTCGGGAGGAACACCGGGGAGCTGTTTTTT.

This sequence joins TRBV20-1 and TRBJ2-1; D unresolved. Deletions cut 3 bases from V and 9 bases from J, with 21 bases between. This CDR3 is 15 amino acids long. Germline assignment: CDR1 DFQATT and CDR2 SNEGSKA (reference sequence). The CDR3 nucleotides are TGCAGTGCTAGGTACCTCTCTTGGGGAAAGTCTGAGCAGTTCTTC. Its protein is CSARYLSWGKSEQFF.

The V call is TRBV5-1, the J call TRBJ2-3, with D maybe TRBD2 (5 bases). Germline V gives CDR1 SGHRS, CDR2 YFSETQ. V was pared by 0 bases and J by 2 bases, with 13 bases between. The CDR3 extends over 16 amino acids. DNA of the CDR3: TGCGCCAGCAGCTTGGGAAGCGGAGCCGACACAGATACGCAGTATTTT. This encodes CASSLGSGADTDTQYF.

This clonotype was found many times. A much larger clone sits a single nucleotide away, making a read error possible. This rearrangement joins TRBV2 to TRBJ2-7; tentative D call: TRBD1 (6 bases). There are 12 residues in the CDR3. Between the trimmed V and J ends, which lost 6 bases and 3 bases, there was a span of 9 bases. CDR1 and CDR2 (germline): SNHLY, FYNNEI. CDR3 region: CASSYRDYEQYF. The DNA for the CDR3 is TGTGCCAGCAGCTACAGGGACTACGAGCAGTACTTC.

This chain links TRBV10-3 with TRBJ2-3; the match to TRBD1 covers 9 bases. The J segment lost 0 bases and the V segment lost 10 bases, leaving 8 bases of the junction unmatched. CDR3 length equals 15 residues. Germline values: CDR1 ENHRY, CDR2 SYGVKD. CDR3 DNA: TGTGCCACTCTAGGGACAGGGACAAGCACAGATACGCAGTATTTT. Its translation is CATLGTGTSTDTQYF.

The gene calls are TRBV12-3 or TRBV12-4 and TRBJ2-7; D assignment may be TRBD1 or TRBD2 (5 bases each). The CDR3 length is 15 residues. V dropped 7 bases and J dropped 6 bases, with 22 bases sitting between them. The CDR3 DNA is TGTGCCAGCACACGCACGGTGGGGGTAGGGACCGAGCAGTACTTC. Residues: CASTRTVGVGTEQYF.

This clonotype has just one count. The chain carries TRBV20-1 and TRBJ2-1; 10 bases fit TRBD1. Germline V gene sequence: CDR1 DFQATT, CDR2 SNEGSKA (reference sequence). Germline trimming cut 2 bases from V and 2 bases from J; bases unmatched to any gene: 3. The CDR3 totals 15 residues. This CDR3 is CSARSGTGAYNEQFF. In nucleotides, the CDR3 is TGCAGTGCTAGATCGGGGACAGGGGCCTACAATGAGCAGTTCTTC.

Concerning this clonotype itself: A much more abundant neighbour one base away suggests this may be a read error. V is TRBV11-1 and J is TRBJ1-4; a weak D match, TRBD1 (6 bases). The CDR3 sequence is 16 residues long. With 2 bases removed from V and 1 base from J, the gap between germline ends came to 11 bases. In germline, CDR1 is SGHAT, CDR2 FQDESV (reference sequence). CDR3 coding DNA: TGTGCCAGCAGCTTATCGTCAGGGGTAACTAATGAAAAACTGTTTTTT. This encodes CASSLSSGVTNEKLFF.

The V gene is TRBV7-3, the J gene TRBJ1-4; perhaps TRBD1 as D (6 bases). The germline gives CDR1 SGHTA, CDR2 FQGTGA. Between the trimmed V and J ends, which lost 3 bases and 10 bases, there was a span of 18 bases. The CDR3 runs to 15 residues. In nucleotides, the CDR3 is TGTGCCAGCAGCTTGCCGACAGGAGGTCGAGGAAAACTGTTTTTT. Translating it yields CASSLPTGGRGKLFF.

The CDR3 reads CASSYNILEQFF. The DNA for the CDR3 is TGTGCCAGCAGTTACAACATCCTAGAGCAGTTCTTC. The chain is built from TRBV6-2 or TRBV6-3 and TRBJ2-1; unclear D gene. V lost 2 bases to trimming and J lost 10 bases, with 9 bases between them. Per the germline V gene, CDR1 is MNHEY and CDR2 is SVGEGT. The CDR3 is 12 amino acids.

This clonotype was detected many times. V and J are TRBV5-1 and TRBJ1-6; D remains unclear. Germline V gives CDR1 SGHRS, CDR2 YFSETQ. There are 17 residues in the CDR3. V lost 4 bases to trimming and J lost 8 bases, with 22 bases between them. The CDR3 DNA reads as TGCGCCAGCAGCGGAGTGGGTCCCGGGATGCTGGATTCACCCCTCCACTTT. Encoded protein: CASSGVGPGMLDSPLHF.

The chain employs TRBV7-2 and TRBJ2-7, with 7 bases matching TRBD1. Germline V gene data show CDR1 as SGHTA and CDR2 as FQGNSA. Trimming took 3 bases from V and 3 from J; bases not matched to a gene: 5. The CDR3 is 14 amino acids. Written as DNA, the CDR3 is TGTGCCAGCAGCTTGGGAAGGGGGCGCTACGAGCAGTACTTC. Translation: CASSLGRGRYEQYF.

The chain links TRBV9 to TRBJ1-1; D remains ambiguous. The V end was cut by 0 bases, the J end by 3 bases, with 6 bases between. The length of the CDR3 is 13 residues. The germline V gene encodes CDR1 SGDLS and CDR2 YYNGEE. CDR3 sequence: CASSVVMDTEAFF. CDR3 DNA sequence: TGTGCCAGCAGCGTAGTAATGGACACTGAAGCTTTCTTT.

This sequence joins TRBV20-1 and TRBJ1-1; D call uncertain. Germline lookup yields CDR1 DFQATT and CDR2 SNEGSKA (reference sequence). This CDR3 is built from 15 residues. The V end lost 2 bases, the J end lost 8 bases, and 21 bases lay between the germline ends. CDR3 in amino acids: CSARPEPLKSREAFF. For the CDR3, the DNA is TGCAGTGCTAGACCAGAACCCCTCAAATCTCGGGAAGCTTTCTTT.

The chain links TRBV2 to TRBJ2-7; D is possibly TRBD1 (6 bases). CDR3 length: 13 amino acids. Trimming removed 8 bases at V and 2 bases at J, with 13 bases between. Germline V gene lookup returns CDR1 SNHLY and CDR2 FYNNEI. The CDR3 DNA reads TGTGCCAGCGGCCTACAGGGTACCTACGAGCAGTACTTC. This translates into CASGLQGTYEQYF.

This clonotype was seen only a few times. V and J are TRBV20-1 and TRBJ2-7; maybe TRBD1 (6 bases). Germline values: CDR1 DFQATT, CDR2 SNEGSKA (reference sequence). Trimming took off 1 base at V and 7 bases at J, with 14 bases between the two ends. The CDR3 runs 13 residues. The CDR3 nucleotides are TGCAGTGCTAGAGGTACAGGGCTCGGGGAGCAGTACTTC. Its protein product is CSARGTGLGEQYF.